One sample yielded the 11 T cell receptor beta chains listed below, sequenced in a study of blood T cell repertoires in COVID-19. Here immunoSEQ multiplex PCR was the method, and the copy in TCRdb shows in-frame clones only, minus some. Among about 480,000 clones listed, around 89% were seen once. Sequenced: PBMCs or T cells enriched from blood (not recorded which). Source of these receptors: a woman between 35 and 50 years old who had recovered from COVID-19.

The V call is TRBV12-5, the J call TRBJ2-2; 7 bases agree with TRBD1. Germline CDR1 and CDR2: LGHNT and FRNRAP. With 7 bases clipped from V and 1 base from J, the junction kept 15 bases outside the gene matches. This CDR3 spans 18 amino acids. CDR3 bases: TGTGCTAGTGCCCCCTTGGTCGTAGGGACAGAGAACACCGGGGAGCTGTTTTTT. Translation gives CASAPLVVGTENTGELFF.

The chain carries TRBV7-2 and TRBJ2-1; 11 nucleotides align to TRBD2. Germline V CDR1 and CDR2: SGHTA, FQGNSA. CDR3 length: 15 amino acids. V dropped 5 bases and J dropped 2; count of bases not matched to a gene: 2. The CDR3 protein is CASSPTSGAYNEQFF. Here the CDR3 DNA reads TGTGCCAGCAGCCCGACTAGCGGGGCCTACAATGAGCAGTTCTTC.

The chain combines TRBV5-1 with TRBJ2-1; 9 bases align to TRBD1. The CDR3 length is 17 residues. Trimming removed 4 bases from V and 4 bases from J; junction bases left unmatched: 12. Germline values: CDR1 SGHRS, CDR2 YFSETQ. The CDR3 sequence is CASSLSSTGTGYNEQFF. CDR3 bases: TGCGCCAGCAGCCTCTCCTCTACCGGGACAGGGTACAATGAGCAGTTCTTC.

This clone occurred once. The chain carries TRBV5-1 and TRBJ2-7, with D unresolved. The CDR3 is 15 amino acids. Trimming stripped 0 bases from V and 3 bases from J, with 13 bases between. Per germline, CDR1 SGHRS and CDR2 YFSETQ. This CDR3 is CASSLGGTGYYEQYF. DNA for the CDR3: TGCGCCAGCAGCTTGGGCGGAACCGGGTACTACGAGCAGTACTTC.

V gene TRBV18 combines with J gene TRBJ1-2; D gene uncertain. This CDR3 is 17 amino acids long. Per the germline V gene, CDR1 is KGHSH and CDR2 is LQKENI. Trimming removed 0 bases from V and 0 bases from J, with 14 bases in between. CDR3 sequence reads: CASSPPLALSSNYGYTF. CDR3 bases: TGTGCCAGCTCACCACCCCTAGCCCTATCTTCTAACTATGGCTACACCTTC.

The rearrangement joins TRBV18 to TRBJ1-5, with 8 nucleotides matching TRBD1. The CDR3 extends over 14 amino acids. In germline, CDR1 is KGHSH, CDR2 LQKENI. Trimming at V came to 3 bases and at J to 7 bases, leaving 5 bases not matched to a gene. CDR3 bases: TGTGCCAGCTCACCTGCACAGGGGGTACAGCCCCAGCATTTT. Translating it yields CASSPAQGVQPQHF.

This clone has just a few counts. The J gene is TRBJ1-4, the V gene TRBV5-1; perhaps TRBD1 as D (6 bases). The CDR3 sequence is 15 residues long. Per germline, CDR1 SGHRS and CDR2 YFSETQ. V was shortened by 4 bases and J by 3 bases, with 13 bases between the two germline ends. CDR3 nucleotide sequence: TGCGCCAGCAGCGTCAGGGGTATGGCTAATGAAAAACTGTTTTTT. It translates to CASSVRGMANEKLFF.

The chain carries TRBV9 and TRBJ2-2; D possibly corresponds to TRBD1 (6 bases). The V end lost 4 bases, the J end lost 7 bases, and 17 bases lay between the germline ends. Germline V gene data show CDR1 as SGDLS and CDR2 as YYNGEE. The CDR3 extends over 15 amino acids. CDR3 nucleotides: TGTGCCAGCAGCCCCTCAGGGGATGGAGGCGGGGAGCTGTTTTTT. It yields the protein CASSPSGDGGGELFF. Complete variable domain (other parts from reference TRBV9 and TRBJ2-2): DSGVTQTPKHLITATGQRVTLRCSPRSGDLSVYWYQQSLDQGLQFLIQYYNGEERAKGNILERFSAQQFPDLHSELNLSSLELGDSALYFCASSPSGDGGGELFFGEGSRLTVL.

To note about this clone: Other DNA sequences in the same sample also yield this CDR3. The chain employs TRBV7-9 and TRBJ2-7, with D uncertain. The CDR3 length is 11 residues. V gave up 5 bases and J gave up 0 bases, with 2 bases separating them. The germline gives CDR1 SEHNR, CDR2 FQNEAQ (reference sequence). CDR3 residues: CASSLSYEQYF. Here the CDR3 DNA reads TGTGCCAGCAGCCTCTCCTACGAGCAGTACTTC.

This chain joins TRBV7-6 and TRBJ2-2, with 12 bases that match TRBD2. The CDR3 totals 16 residues. Looked up from germline, CDR1 is SGHVS and CDR2 is FNYEAQ. After removal of 5 bases from V and 6 bases from J, the junction contained 7 bases not matched to a gene. CDR3 DNA sequence: TGTGCCAGCAGCCTGACTAGCGGGAGTCCGGCCGGGGAGCTGTTTTTT. It translates to CASSLTSGSPAGELFF.

The rearrangement joins TRBV19 to TRBJ1-1, with 8 bases identical to TRBD1. This CDR3 is 15 amino acids long. The germline CDR1 and CDR2 sequences are LNHDA and SQIVND (reference sequence). V shed 10 bases, J shed 0 bases, and the junction held 10 bases outside the gene matches. The CDR3 loop reads CAIRRTGQMNTEAFF. The CDR3 bases are TGTGCCATTCGGAGGACAGGGCAGATGAACACTGAAGCTTTCTTT. The whole variable domain, filled in from reference TRBV19 and TRBJ1-1, reads DGGITQSPKYLFRKEGQNVTLSCEQNLNHDAMYWYRQDPGQGLRLIYYSQIVNDFQKGDIAEGYSVSREKKESFPLTVTSAQKNPTAFYLCAIRRTGQMNTEAFFGQGTRLTVV.